These 12 T cell receptor beta chains came from one sample sequenced in a study of T cell repertoires in cytomegalovirus infection (dated by TCRdb to between 2017 and 2020). The sequencer was an Illumina HiSeq 1500. TCRdb trimmed the raw reads at Q25, called clones with MiXCR and kept productive beta chains. CDR3 protein sequences are deduplicated, and each keeps its most common genes and DNA. Present in this sample are some 180,000 distinct CDR3 sequences, 17% of which were seen just once. The ten largest clones represent approximately 25% of the sample. The sequenced material came from CD8+ T cells from PBMCs. Receptors originate from a human donor in good health (CMV status not recorded). Some clones in this sample may be carry-over from other donors' samples.

The chain employs TRBV7-9 and TRBJ2-7, with D maybe TRBD2 (5 bases). Germline CDR1 and CDR2: SEHNR and FQNEAQ (reference sequence). The CDR3 is 15 residues long. Trimming cost V 5 bases and J 0 bases, with 14 bases left between them. As DNA, the CDR3 is TGTGCCAGCAGCGGTGAGCTGGGAGTCTCCTACGAGCAGTACTTC. Amino acids: CASSGELGVSYEQYF.

This clonotype was seen more than once but under ten times. The chain uses TRBV7-6 and TRBJ1-1, with a possible D match to TRBD1 (6 bases). The germline V gene has CDR1 SGHVS and CDR2 FNYEAQ. V lost 7 bases and J lost 1, with 13 bases in between. There are 14 residues in the CDR3. The CDR3 is CASKVGGPNTEAFF. The CDR3 nucleotides read TGTGCCAGCAAAGTAGGGGGTCCGAACACTGAAGCTTTCTTT.

This clonotype came up many times. The chain recombines TRBV27 with TRBJ2-7; D gene unclear. Trimming took off 8 bases at V and 1 base at J, with 15 bases between the two ends. CDR3 size: 14 residues. The V gene's germline CDR1 is MNHEY and CDR2 SMNVEV (reference sequence). The DNA for the CDR3 is TGTGCCAGCCAGCCCCTCGGCCCTTCCTACGAGCAGTACTTC. Its protein is CASQPLGPSYEQYF.

This chain joins TRBV2 and TRBJ1-4; no clear D. CDR3 length: 15 amino acids. V was clipped by 4 bases and J by 0 bases, with 9 bases between them. Germline loops: CDR1 SNHLY, CDR2 FYNNEI. CDR3 coding DNA: TGTGCCAGCAGTGTATTCCGAACAACTAATGAAAAACTGTTTTTT. It yields the protein CASSVFRTTNEKLFF.

This clonotype showed up just a few times. The chain has TRBV12-3 or TRBV12-4 and TRBJ1-5; 8 nucleotides agree with TRBD1. The V segment lost 4 bases and the J segment 8 bases; nucleotides outside the gene matches: 7. The CDR3 sequence is 14 residues long. The CDR3 loop is CASSSGQGRKPQHF. The CDR3 DNA is TGTGCCAGCAGTTCCGGACAGGGTAGAAAGCCCCAGCATTTT.

This clonotype was counted between two and nine times. The rearrangement joins TRBV7-9 to TRBJ1-1; 8 bases agree with TRBD1. J gave up 1 base and V 5 bases, and 6 bases lay outside the gene matches. The V gene's germline CDR1 is SEHNR and CDR2 FQNEAQ (reference sequence). The CDR3 length is 15 residues. The CDR3 reads CASSPKTGENTEAFF. The CDR3 bases are TGTGCCAGCAGCCCGAAGACAGGGGAGAACACTGAAGCTTTCTTT.

The chain joins TRBV6-2 or TRBV6-3 to TRBJ1-5; D is uncertain. Trimming left V 7 bases short and J 0 bases short, with 19 bases between. The CDR3 is 17 amino acids. CDR1 MNHEY and CDR2 SVGEGT come from the germline V gene. The CDR3 reads CASTSWSGVFSNQPQHF. The CDR3 coding sequence is TGTGCCAGCACCTCCTGGTCGGGCGTTTTTAGCAATCAGCCCCAGCATTTT.

The V and J genes are TRBV4-3 and TRBJ2-7; no definite D call. V lost 0 bases and J 0 bases, leaving 9 bases between the germline ends. The CDR3 loop spans 15 amino acids. Germline V CDR1 and CDR2: LGHNA, YSLEER. Here the CDR3 DNA reads TGCGCCAGCAGCCAAGATTCGGTGAGCTCCTACGAGCAGTACTTC. Residues: CASSQDSVSSYEQYF.

J is TRBJ1-1 and V is TRBV19; D call uncertain. The CDR3 sequence is 15 residues long. With 7 bases removed from V and 1 base from J, the gap between germline ends came to 16 bases. Germline values: CDR1 LNHDA, CDR2 SQIVND (reference sequence). CDR3 sequence: CASIRFGLANTEAFF. Written as DNA, the CDR3 is TGTGCCAGTATCCGCTTCGGACTTGCGAACACTGAAGCTTTCTTT.

The V and J genes are TRBV7-8 and TRBJ2-2; weak D call: TRBD1 (6 bases). The CDR3 is made up of 13 amino acids. With 4 bases removed from V and 5 bases from J, the gap between germline ends came to 8 bases. The germline CDR1 and CDR2 sequences are SGHVS and FQNEAQ. The CDR3 reads CASSYDRTGELFF. CDR3 nucleotide sequence: TGTGCCAGCAGCTACGACAGGACCGGGGAGCTGTTTTTT.

This clonotype was seen a few times. This chain links TRBV7-2 with TRBJ1-2; TRBD1 aligns across 7 bases. This CDR3 is 14 amino acids long. J gave up 5 bases and V 1 base, and 4 bases lay outside the gene matches. CDR1 and CDR2 from the germline V gene are SGHTA and FQGNSA. The CDR3 DNA reads as TGTGCCAGCAGCTTAGGACAGGGTCAATATGGCTACACCTTC. Translation: CASSLGQGQYGYTF.

The V gene is TRBV27, the J gene TRBJ2-1, with 7 bases identical to TRBD1. The CDR3 consists of 15 residues. V shed 3 bases, J shed 3 bases, and the junction held 5 bases outside the gene matches. From germline, CDR1 is MNHEY and CDR2 SMNVEV (reference sequence). DNA for the CDR3: TGTGCCAGCAGTTTTGTGGCAGGGGGCTACAATGAGCAGTTCTTC. Its translation is CASSFVAGGYNEQFF.